The sequence of this TCR beta chain was determined in a study of monozygotic twins with inflammatory bowel disease. An approximately 2.7 ml blood sample was drawn per donor. The CDR3 contains 15 residues. Germline CDR1 SGHRS, CDR2 YFSETQ. Each TCR library used 3500 ng of total RNA. Template switching introduced UMIs that contain a 6-nucleotide sample barcode. TCRdb reanalyzed the 5' RACE reads and collapses them to one entry per CDR3 protein, without DNA. The repertoire table contains roughly 140,000 distinct CDR3 sequences. Input material: blood. The origin of this receptor is a human donor with ulcerative colitis or Crohn's disease, or a healthy co-twin of an affected twin (not recorded which). This sequence joins TRBV5-1 and TRBJ2-1; the TCRdb call, TRBD1, lacks DNA for checking. This chain's CDR3 is CASSLSGGPYNEQFF.